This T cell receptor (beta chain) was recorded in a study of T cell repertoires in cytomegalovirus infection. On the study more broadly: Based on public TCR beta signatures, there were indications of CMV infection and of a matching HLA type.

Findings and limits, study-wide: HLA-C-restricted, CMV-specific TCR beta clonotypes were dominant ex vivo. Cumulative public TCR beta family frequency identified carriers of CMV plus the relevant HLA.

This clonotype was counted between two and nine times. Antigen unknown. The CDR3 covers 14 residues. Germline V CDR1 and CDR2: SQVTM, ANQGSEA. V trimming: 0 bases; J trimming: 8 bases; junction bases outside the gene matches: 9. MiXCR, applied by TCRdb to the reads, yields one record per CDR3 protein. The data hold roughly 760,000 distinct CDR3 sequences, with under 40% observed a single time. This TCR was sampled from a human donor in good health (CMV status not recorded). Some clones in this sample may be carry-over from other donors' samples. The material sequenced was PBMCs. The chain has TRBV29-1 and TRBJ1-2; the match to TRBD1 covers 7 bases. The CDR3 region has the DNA TGCAGCGTTGAAGAAATTCGACACAGGGGCGGCTACACCTTC. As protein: CSVEEIRHRGGYTF.